Presented here are 15 T cell receptor beta chains from one specimen sequenced in a study of OX40 agonist ivuxolimab in advanced cancers. The protocol was immunoSEQ multiplex PCR, while the TCRdb copy is restricted to in-frame clones and leaves out a portion. This sample has about 89,000 clones, with approximately 91% found just once. Specimen: CD4+ or CD8+ T cells sorted from blood, collected in a trial of the OX40 agonist ivuxolimab. Source of these receptors: an adult with an advanced solid tumor such as melanoma, head and neck, liver or kidney cancer.

The V call is TRBV12-1, the J call TRBJ2-2; the table's TRBD2 call for D was not verified on the DNA. TRBV12-1 is given as a pseudogene. The length of the CDR3 is 18 residues. CDR3 sequence: CASSFGPASGGYTGELFF. CDR3 nucleotide sequence: TGTGCCAGCAGCTTTGGACCTGCCAGCGGGGGTTACACCGGGGAGCTGTTTTTT.

This chain links TRBV4-3 with TRBJ2-2; D gene unclear. The CDR3 runs 16 residues. Germline V lookup: CDR1 LGHNA, CDR2 YSLEER. V shed 0 bases and J shed 3 bases, with 11 bases lying between them. The CDR3 DNA follows: TGCGCCAGCAGCCAAGATCTGGTGCGTGACACCGGGGAGCTGTTTTTT. It encodes CASSQDLVRDTGELFF.

The chain joins TRBV18 to TRBJ2-7, with D possibly TRBD1 on 6 matching bases. V lost 5 bases and J lost 4, with 15 bases in between. The CDR3 spans 14 residues. CDR1 is KGHSH and CDR2 is LQKENI in the germline V gene. Written as DNA, the CDR3 is TGTGCCAGCTCATTTGACAGGAGCAATTACGAGCAGTACTTC. Its translation is CASSFDRSNYEQYF.

The chain uses TRBV10-1 and TRBJ2-3; TRBD1 aligns across 8 bases. In germline, CDR1 is WNHNN, CDR2 SYGVQD (reference sequence). The trim removed 0 bases at V and 6 bases at J, leaving 11 bases unmatched. CDR3 length equals 17 residues. CDR3 DNA sequence: TGCGCCAGCAGTGAGTCCAGGGGGCTTTTTTTAATGGATACGCAGTATTTT. This encodes CASSESRGLFLMDTQYF.

This clone was seen once. The rearrangement links TRBV7-3 to TRBJ2-5, with TRBD2 identical over 8 bases. The CDR3 is made up of 14 amino acids. Germline V gives CDR1 SGHTA, CDR2 FQGTGA. V shed 4 bases and J 3 bases; nucleotides not matched to a gene: 4. Here the CDR3 reads CASSSSGGEETQYF. The CDR3 bases are TGTGCCAGCAGCTCGAGCGGGGGTGAAGAGACCCAGTACTTC.

The chain has TRBV28 and TRBJ1-5, with 10 bases identical to TRBD1. J lost 6 bases, V lost 6 bases, and 11 bases had no gene match. Germline CDR1 is MDHEN and CDR2 is SYDVKM. CDR3 size: 16 residues. The CDR3 DNA is TGTGCCAGCAGAGACTCCGGGACAGGGGTGGGTCAGCCCCAGCATTTT. Translating it yields CASRDSGTGVGQPQHF.

This chain uses TRBV6-1 with TRBJ2-2; tentative D call: TRBD1 (6 bases). Germline loops: CDR1 MNHNS, CDR2 SASEGT. This CDR3 is 17 amino acids long. The ends were cut back, 0 bases at V and 1 base at J, with 12 bases in the middle. The CDR3 nucleotides read TGTGCCAGCAGTGAAGCGTGGGGGCCCTTGAACACCGGGGAGCTGTTTTTT. This encodes CASSEAWGPLNTGELFF.

As for this clone: Additional DNA sequences in this sample encode the identical CDR3. The CDR3 reads CASSYLDTQYF. The CDR3 DNA follows: TGTGCCAGCAGTTACCTTGACACGCAGTATTTT. V usage is TRBV6-5 and J usage is TRBJ2-3; D gene unclear. There are 11 residues in the CDR3. Germline loops: CDR1 MNHEY, CDR2 SVGAGI. V was cut by 2 bases and J by 9 bases, with 6 bases left in between.

This chain uses TRBV20-1 with TRBJ2-7; D is ambiguous. This CDR3 is 11 amino acids long. V was trimmed by 5 bases and J by 2 bases, leaving 7 bases between them. Germline CDR1 DFQATT, CDR2 SNEGSKA (reference sequence). The chain's CDR3 is CSAPKPYEQYF. CDR3 sequence (DNA): TGCAGTGCTCCCAAGCCCTACGAGCAGTACTTC.

This clone was counted once. This rearrangement joins TRBV21-1 to TRBJ2-7. TRBV21-1 is reported as a pseudogene. The length of the CDR3 is 13 residues. Here the CDR3 DNA reads TGTGCCAGCAGCAAATATTGGGGCTACGAGCAGTACTTC. As protein: CASSKYWGYEQYF.

The rearrangement uses TRBV10-3 and TRBJ2-5; 7 bases map to TRBD1. The ends lost 4 bases at V and 4 bases at J; junction bases unmatched: 6. This CDR3 has 14 amino acids. CDR1 ENHRY and CDR2 SYGVKD come from the germline V gene. The CDR3 DNA is TGTGCCATCAGTGCACAGGGGATGGGAGAGACCCAGTACTTC. This encodes CAISAQGMGETQYF.

The CDR3 here is CASSYSGDWRTEAFF. The CDR3 region has the DNA TGTGCCAGCAGTTACTCGGGGGATTGGCGCACTGAAGCTTTCTTT. The rearrangement joins TRBV6-5 to TRBJ1-1, with D possibly being TRBD1 (5 bases). V was clipped by 0 bases and J by 4 bases, with 12 bases between them. From germline, CDR1 is MNHEY and CDR2 SVGAGI. This CDR3 contains 15 residues.

This rearrangement joins TRBV7-9 to TRBJ2-7, with D possibly called TRBD1 or TRBD2 (5 bases each). Deletions cut 1 base from V and 3 bases from J, with 10 bases between. Germline V CDR1 and CDR2: SEHNR, FQNEAQ (reference sequence). The CDR3 length is 14 residues. The CDR3 bases are TGTGCCAGCAGCTTAGGGAATGGGGGCTACGAGCAGTACTTC. Protein: CASSLGNGGYEQYF.

This clone has a single count. This chain links TRBV27 with TRBJ2-2, with 7 bases lining up with TRBD2. This CDR3 contains 14 residues. The J segment lost 8 bases and the V segment lost 3 bases, leaving 6 bases of the junction unmatched. Germline CDR1 reads MNHEY; CDR2 reads SMNVEV (reference sequence). DNA of the CDR3: TGTGCCAGCAGTTTCGGCGGGAGCCCTGGGGAGCTGTTTTTT. Its protein is CASSFGGSPGELFF.

The V gene is TRBV14, the J gene TRBJ2-1; 12 bases align to TRBD2. V trimming: 4 bases; J trimming: 3 bases; junction bases outside the gene matches: 7. CDR3 length equals 17 residues. Germline assignment: CDR1 SGHDN and CDR2 FVKESK. The CDR3 is CASSRLAGGGGYNEQFF. For the CDR3, the DNA is TGTGCCAGCAGCCGGCTAGCGGGAGGGGGTGGCTACAATGAGCAGTTCTTC.